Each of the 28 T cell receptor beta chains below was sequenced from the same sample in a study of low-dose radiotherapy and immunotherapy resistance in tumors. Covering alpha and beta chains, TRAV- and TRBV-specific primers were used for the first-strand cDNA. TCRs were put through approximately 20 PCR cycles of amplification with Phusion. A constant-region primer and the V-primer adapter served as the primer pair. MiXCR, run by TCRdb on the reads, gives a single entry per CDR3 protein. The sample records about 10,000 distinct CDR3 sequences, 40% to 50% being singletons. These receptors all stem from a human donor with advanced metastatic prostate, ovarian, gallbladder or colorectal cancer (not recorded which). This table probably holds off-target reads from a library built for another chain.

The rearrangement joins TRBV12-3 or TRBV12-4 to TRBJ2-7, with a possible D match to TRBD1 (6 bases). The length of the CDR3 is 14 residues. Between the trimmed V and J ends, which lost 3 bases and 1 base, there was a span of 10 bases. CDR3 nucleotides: TGTGCCAGCAGTTTGGCCGGACAGTCCTACGAGCAGTACTTC. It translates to CASSLAGQSYEQYF.

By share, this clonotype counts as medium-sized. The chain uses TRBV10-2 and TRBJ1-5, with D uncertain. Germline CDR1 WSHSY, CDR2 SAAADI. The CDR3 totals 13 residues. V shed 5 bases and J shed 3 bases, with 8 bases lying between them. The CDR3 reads CASSYGLNQPQHF. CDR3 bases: TGCGCCAGCAGTTACGGGCTCAATCAGCCCCAGCATTTT.

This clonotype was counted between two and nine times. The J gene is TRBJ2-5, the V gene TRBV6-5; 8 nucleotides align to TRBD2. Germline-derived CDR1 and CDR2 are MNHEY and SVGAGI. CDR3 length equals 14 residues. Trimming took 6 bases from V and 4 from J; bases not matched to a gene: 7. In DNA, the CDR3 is TGTGCCAGCAGAAGCGGGAGTACGGTAGAGACCCAGTACTTC. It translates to CASRSGSTVETQYF.

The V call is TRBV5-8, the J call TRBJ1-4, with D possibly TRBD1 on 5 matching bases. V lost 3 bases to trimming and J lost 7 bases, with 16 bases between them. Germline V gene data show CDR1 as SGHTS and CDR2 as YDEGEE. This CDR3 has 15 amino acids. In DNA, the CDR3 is TGTGCCAGCAGCTCCTTAACTTGGCAGGGTGAAAAACTGTTTTTT. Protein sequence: CASSSLTWQGEKLFF. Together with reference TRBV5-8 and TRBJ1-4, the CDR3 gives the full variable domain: EAGVTQSPTHLIKTRGQQATLRCSPISGHTSVYWYQQALGLGLQFLLWYDEGEERNRGNFPPRFSGRQFPNYSSELNVNALELEDSALYLCASSSLTWQGEKLFFGSGTQLSVL.

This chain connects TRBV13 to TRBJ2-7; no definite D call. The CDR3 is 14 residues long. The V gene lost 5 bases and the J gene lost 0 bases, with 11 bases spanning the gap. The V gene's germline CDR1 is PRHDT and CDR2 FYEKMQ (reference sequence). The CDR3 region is CASSNPGNSYEQYF. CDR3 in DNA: TGTGCCAGCAGCAATCCGGGCAACTCCTACGAGCAGTACTTC.

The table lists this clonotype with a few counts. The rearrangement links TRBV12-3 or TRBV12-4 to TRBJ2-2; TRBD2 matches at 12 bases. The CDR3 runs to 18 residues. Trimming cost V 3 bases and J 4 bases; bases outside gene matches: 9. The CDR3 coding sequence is TGTGCCAGCAGTTTTGGCGCTCTAGCGGGGGGGCCCACCGGGGAGCTGTTTTTT. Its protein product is CASSFGALAGGPTGELFF.

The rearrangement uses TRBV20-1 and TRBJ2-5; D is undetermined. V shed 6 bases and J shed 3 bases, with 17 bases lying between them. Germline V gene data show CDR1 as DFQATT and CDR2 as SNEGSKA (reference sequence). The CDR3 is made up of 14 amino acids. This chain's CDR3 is CSASNPGPKETQYF. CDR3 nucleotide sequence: TGCAGTGCAAGCAACCCCGGGCCTAAAGAGACCCAGTACTTC.

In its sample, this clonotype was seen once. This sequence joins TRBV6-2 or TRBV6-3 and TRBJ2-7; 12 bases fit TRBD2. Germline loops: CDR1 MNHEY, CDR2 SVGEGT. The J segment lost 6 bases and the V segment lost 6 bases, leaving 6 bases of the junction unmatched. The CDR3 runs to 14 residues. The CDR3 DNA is TGTGCCAGCAGCTCTAGCGGGGGGGCCCGCGAGCAGTACTTC. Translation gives CASSSSGGAREQYF.

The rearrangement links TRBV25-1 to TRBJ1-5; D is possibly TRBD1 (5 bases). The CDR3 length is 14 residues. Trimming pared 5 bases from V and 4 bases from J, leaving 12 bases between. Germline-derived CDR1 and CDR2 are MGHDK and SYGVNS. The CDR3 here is CASSLGWGNQPQHF. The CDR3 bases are TGTGCCAGCAGTTTGGGATGGGGGAATCAGCCCCAGCATTTT.

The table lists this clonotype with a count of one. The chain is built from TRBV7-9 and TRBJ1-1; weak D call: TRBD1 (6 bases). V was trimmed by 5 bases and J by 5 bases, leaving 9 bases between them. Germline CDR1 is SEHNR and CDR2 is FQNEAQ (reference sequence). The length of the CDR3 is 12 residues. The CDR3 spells CASSRGGTEAFF. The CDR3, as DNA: TGTGCCAGCAGCCGAGGGGGAACTGAAGCTTTCTTT.

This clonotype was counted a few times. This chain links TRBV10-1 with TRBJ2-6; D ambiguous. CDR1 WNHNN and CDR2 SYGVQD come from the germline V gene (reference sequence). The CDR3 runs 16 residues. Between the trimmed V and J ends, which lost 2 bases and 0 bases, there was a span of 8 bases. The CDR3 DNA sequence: TGCGCCAGCAGTGAGGGCCGGATCTCTGGGGCCAACGTCCTGACTTTC. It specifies CASSEGRISGANVLTF.

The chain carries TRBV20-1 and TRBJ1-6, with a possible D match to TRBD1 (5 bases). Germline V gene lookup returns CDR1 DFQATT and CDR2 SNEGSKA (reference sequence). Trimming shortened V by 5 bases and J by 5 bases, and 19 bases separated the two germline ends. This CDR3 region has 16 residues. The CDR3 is CSAWGSGGSDNSPLHF. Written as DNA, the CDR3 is TGCAGTGCTTGGGGATCGGGGGGGTCAGATAATTCACCCCTCCACTTT.

The CDR3 reads CSVATSGNEQFF. CDR3 bases: TGCAGCGTTGCGACTAGCGGGAATGAGCAGTTCTTC. The V call is TRBV29-1, the J call TRBJ2-1; 10 nucleotides agree with TRBD2. CDR1 is SQVTM and CDR2 is ANQGSEA in the germline V gene. The CDR3 is 12 amino acids. The V and J ends lost 4 bases and 7 bases, in that order; junction bases with no gene match: 1.

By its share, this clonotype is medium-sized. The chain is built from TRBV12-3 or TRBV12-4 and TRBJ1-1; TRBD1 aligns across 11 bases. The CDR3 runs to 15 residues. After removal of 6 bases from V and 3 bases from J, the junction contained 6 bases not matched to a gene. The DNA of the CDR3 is TGTGCCAGCAGCCTAGGGACAGGGGGTGACACTGAAGCTTTCTTT. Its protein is CASSLGTGGDTEAFF.

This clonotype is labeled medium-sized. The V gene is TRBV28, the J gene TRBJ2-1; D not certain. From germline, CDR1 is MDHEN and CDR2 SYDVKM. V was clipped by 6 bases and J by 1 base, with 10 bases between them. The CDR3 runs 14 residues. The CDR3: CASSPRASYNEQFF. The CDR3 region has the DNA TGTGCCAGCAGCCCCCGGGCTTCCTACAATGAGCAGTTCTTC.

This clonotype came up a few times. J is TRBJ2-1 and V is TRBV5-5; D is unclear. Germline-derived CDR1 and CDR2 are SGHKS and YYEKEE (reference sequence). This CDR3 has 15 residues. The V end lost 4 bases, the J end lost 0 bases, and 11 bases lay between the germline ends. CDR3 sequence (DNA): TGTGCCAGCAGCAAAGGTCCGAGCTCCTACAATGAGCAGTTCTTC. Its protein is CASSKGPSSYNEQFF.

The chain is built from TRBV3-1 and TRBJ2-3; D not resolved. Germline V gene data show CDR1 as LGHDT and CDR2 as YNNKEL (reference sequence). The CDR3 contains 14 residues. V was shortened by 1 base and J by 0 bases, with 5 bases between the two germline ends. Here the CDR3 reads CASSQVVSTDTQYF. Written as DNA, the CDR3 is TGTGCCAGCAGCCAAGTTGTGAGCACAGATACGCAGTATTTT.

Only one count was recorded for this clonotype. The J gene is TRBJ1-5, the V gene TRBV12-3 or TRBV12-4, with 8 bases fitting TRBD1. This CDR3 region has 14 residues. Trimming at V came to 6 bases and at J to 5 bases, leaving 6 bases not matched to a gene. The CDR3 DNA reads TGTGCCAGCAGACCTACAGGGGGGCATCAGCCCCAGCATTTT. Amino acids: CASRPTGGHQPQHF.

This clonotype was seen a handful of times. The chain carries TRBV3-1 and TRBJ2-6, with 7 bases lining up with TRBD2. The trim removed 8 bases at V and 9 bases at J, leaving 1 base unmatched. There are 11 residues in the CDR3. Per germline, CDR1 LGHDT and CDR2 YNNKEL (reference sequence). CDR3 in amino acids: CASQRGNVLTF. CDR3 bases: TGTGCCAGCCAGCGGGGCAACGTCCTGACTTTC.

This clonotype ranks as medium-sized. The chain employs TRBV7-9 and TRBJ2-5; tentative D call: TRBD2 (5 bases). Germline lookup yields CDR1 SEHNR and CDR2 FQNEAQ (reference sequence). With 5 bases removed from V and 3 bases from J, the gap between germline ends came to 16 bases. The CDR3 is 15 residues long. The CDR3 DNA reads TGTGCCAGCAGCCCGAAGAGGCGGGTAGAAGAGACCCAGTACTTC. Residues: CASSPKRRVEETQYF.

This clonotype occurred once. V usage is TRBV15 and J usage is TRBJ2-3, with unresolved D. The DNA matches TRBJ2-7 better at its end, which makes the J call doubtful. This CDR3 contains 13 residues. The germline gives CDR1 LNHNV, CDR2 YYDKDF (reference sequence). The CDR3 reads CATSIDRTYEQYF. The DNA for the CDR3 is TGTGCCACCAGCATTGACCGAACCTACGAGCAGTACTTC.

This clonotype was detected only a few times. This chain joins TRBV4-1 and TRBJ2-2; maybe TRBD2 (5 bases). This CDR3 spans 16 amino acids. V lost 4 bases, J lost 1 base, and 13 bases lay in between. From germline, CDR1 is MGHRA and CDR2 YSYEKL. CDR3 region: CASSLVVAKNTGELFF. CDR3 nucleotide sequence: TGCGCCAGCAGCCTTGTGGTAGCGAAGAACACCGGGGAGCTGTTTTTT.

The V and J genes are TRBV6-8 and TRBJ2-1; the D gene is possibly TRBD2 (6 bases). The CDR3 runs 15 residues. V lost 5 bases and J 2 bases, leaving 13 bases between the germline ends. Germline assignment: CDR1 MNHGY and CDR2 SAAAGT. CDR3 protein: CASSETSSPYNEQFF. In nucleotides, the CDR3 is TGTGCCAGCAGTGAAACTAGCAGCCCCTACAATGAGCAGTTCTTC.

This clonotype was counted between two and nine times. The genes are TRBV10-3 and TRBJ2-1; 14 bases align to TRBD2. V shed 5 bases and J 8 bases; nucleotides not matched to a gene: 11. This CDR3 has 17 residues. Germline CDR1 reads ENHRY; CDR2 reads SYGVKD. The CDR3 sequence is CAISKGLAGVVGDEQFF. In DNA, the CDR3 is TGTGCCATCAGTAAGGGACTAGCGGGGGTGGTAGGCGATGAGCAGTTCTTC.

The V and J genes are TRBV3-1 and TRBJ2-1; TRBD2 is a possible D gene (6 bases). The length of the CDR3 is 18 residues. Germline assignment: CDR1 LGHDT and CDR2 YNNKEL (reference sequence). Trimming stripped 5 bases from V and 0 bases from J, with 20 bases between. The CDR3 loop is CASSKNPRGESSYNEQFF. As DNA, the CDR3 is TGTGCCAGCAGCAAAAACCCCCGCGGGGAAAGCTCCTACAATGAGCAGTTCTTC.

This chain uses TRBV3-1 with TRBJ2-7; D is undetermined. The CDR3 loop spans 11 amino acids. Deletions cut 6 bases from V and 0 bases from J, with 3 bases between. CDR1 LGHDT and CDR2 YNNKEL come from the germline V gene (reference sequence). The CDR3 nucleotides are TGTGCCAGCAGTAGCTCCTACGAGCAGTACTTC. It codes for CASSSSYEQYF.

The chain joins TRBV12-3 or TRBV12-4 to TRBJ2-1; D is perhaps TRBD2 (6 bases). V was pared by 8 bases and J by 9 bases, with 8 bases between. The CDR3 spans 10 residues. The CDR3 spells CASGEVEQFF. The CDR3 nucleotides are TGTGCCAGCGGGGAGGTTGAGCAGTTCTTC.

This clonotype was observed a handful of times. The CDR3 DNA is TGCAGTGCTAGGGACTTAGGCTTCACAGATACGCAGTATTTT. This sequence encodes CSARDLGFTDTQYF. The chain joins TRBV20-1 to TRBJ2-3, with a weak D call TRBD2 (5 bases). Germline V gene lookup returns CDR1 DFQATT and CDR2 SNEGSKA (reference sequence). CDR3 length: 14 amino acids. Deletions cut 3 bases from V and 2 bases from J, with 12 bases between.